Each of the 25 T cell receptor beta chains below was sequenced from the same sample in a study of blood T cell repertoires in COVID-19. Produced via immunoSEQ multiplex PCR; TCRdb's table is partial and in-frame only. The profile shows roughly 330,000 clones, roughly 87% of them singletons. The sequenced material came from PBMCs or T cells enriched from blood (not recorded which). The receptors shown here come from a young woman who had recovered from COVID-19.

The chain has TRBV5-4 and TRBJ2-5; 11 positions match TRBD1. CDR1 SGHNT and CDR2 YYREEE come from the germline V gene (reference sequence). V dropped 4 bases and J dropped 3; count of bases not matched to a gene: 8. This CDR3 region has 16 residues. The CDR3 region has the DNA TGTGCCAGCAGCCAAACCGGGACAGGGGGGGAAGAGACCCAGTACTTC. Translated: CASSQTGTGGEETQYF.

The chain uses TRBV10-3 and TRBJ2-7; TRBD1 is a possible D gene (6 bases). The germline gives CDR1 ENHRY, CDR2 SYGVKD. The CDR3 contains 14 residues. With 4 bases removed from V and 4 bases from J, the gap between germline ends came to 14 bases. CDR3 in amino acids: CAISAAGARYEQYF. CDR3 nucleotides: TGTGCCATCAGTGCAGCAGGGGCCAGGTACGAGCAGTACTTC.

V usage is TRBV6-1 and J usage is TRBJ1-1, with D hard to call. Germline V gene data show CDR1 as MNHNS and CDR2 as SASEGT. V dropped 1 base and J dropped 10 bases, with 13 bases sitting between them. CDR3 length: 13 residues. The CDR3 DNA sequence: TGTGCCAGCAGTGAAGTCGGTGAGGGAGCAGCTTTCTTT. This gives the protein CASSEVGEGAAFF.

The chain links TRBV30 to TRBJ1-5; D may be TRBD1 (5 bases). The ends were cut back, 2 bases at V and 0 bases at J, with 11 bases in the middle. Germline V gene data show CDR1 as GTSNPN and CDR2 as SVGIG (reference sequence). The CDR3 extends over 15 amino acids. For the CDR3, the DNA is TGTGCCTGGAGTAAACAGGCCACTAGCAATCAGCCCCAGCATTTT. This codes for CAWSKQATSNQPQHF.

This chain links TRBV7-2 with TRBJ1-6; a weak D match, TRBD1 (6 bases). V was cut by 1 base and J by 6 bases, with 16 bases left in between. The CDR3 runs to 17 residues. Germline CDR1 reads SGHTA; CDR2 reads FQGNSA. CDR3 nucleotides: TGTGCCAGCAGCTTAGGGATAGGGGGAACCTTTAATTCACCCCTCCACTTT. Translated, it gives CASSLGIGGTFNSPLHF.

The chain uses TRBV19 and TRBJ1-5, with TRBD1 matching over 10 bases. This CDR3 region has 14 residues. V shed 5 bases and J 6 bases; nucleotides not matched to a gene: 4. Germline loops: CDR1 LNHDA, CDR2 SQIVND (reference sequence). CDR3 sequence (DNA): TGTGCCAGTAGTGGGGGACAGGGGTTTCAGCCCCAGCATTTT. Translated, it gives CASSGGQGFQPQHF.

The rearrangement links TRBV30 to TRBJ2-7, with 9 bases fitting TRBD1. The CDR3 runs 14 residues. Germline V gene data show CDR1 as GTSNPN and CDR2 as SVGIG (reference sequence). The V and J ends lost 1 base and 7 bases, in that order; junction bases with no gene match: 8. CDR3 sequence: CAWSAGTGLGEQYF. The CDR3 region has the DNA TGTGCCTGGAGTGCCGGGACAGGGCTGGGGGAGCAGTACTTC.

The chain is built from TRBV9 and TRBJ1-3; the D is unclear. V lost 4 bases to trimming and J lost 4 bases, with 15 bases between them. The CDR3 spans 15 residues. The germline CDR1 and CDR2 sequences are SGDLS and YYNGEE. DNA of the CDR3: TGTGCCAGCAGCCCTGCCGGGGAATTAGGAAACACCATATATTTT. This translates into CASSPAGELGNTIYF.

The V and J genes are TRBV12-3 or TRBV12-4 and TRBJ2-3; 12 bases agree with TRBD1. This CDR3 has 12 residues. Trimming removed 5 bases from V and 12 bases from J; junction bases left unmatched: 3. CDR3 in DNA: TGTGCCAGCAGTCCAGGGACAGGGGGCCAGTATTTT. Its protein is CASSPGTGGQYF.

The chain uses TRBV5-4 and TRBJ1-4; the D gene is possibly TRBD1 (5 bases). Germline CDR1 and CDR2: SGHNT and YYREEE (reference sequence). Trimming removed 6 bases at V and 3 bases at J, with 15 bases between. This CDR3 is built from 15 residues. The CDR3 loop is CASKMGGGANEKLFF. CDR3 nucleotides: TGTGCCAGCAAGATGGGGGGGGGAGCTAATGAAAAACTGTTTTTT.

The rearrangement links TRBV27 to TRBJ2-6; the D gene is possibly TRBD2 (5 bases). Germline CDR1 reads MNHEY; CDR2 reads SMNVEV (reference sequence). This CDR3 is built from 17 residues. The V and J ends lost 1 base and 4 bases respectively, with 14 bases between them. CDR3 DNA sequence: TGTGCCAGCAGTTTATGGCTCGGGATACCCGGGGCCAACGTCCTGACTTTC. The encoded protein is CASSLWLGIPGANVLTF.

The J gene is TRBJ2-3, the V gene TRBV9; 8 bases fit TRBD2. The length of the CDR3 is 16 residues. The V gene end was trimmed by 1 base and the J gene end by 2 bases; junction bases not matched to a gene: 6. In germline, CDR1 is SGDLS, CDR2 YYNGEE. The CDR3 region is CASSVRNGGATDTQYF. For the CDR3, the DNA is TGTGCCAGCAGCGTAAGAAACGGGGGGGCCACAGATACGCAGTATTTT.

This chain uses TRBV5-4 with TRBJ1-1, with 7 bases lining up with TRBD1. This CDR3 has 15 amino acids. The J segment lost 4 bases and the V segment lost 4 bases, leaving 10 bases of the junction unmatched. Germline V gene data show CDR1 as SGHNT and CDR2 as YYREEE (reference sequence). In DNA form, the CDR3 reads TGTGCCAGCAGCCTCGACAGGGTCTCAGCCACTGAAGCTTTCTTT. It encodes CASSLDRVSATEAFF.

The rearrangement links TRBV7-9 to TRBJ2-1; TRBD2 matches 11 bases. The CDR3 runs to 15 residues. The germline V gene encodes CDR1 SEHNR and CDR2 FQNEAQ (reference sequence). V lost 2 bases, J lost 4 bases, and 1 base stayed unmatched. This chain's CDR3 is CASSLLAGGYNEQFF. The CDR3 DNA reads TGTGCCAGCAGCTTACTAGCGGGAGGATACAATGAGCAGTTCTTC.

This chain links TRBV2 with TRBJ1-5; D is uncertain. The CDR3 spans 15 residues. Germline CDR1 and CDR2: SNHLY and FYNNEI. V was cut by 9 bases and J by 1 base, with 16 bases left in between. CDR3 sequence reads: CASTFRRMSNQPQHF. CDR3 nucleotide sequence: TGTGCCAGTACGTTTCGGCGGATGAGCAATCAGCCCCAGCATTTT. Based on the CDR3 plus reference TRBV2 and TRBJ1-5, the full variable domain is EPEVTQTPSHQVTQMGQEVILRCVPISNHLYFYWYRQILGQKVEFLVSFYNNEISEKSEIFDDQFSVERPDGSNFTLKIRSTKLEDSAMYFCASTFRRMSNQPQHFGDGTRLSIL.

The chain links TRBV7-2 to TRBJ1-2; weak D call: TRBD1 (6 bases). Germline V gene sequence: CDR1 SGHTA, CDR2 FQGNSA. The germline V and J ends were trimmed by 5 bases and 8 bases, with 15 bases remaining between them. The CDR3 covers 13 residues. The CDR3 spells CASSAGTGPGYTF. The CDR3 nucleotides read TGTGCCAGCAGCGCAGGAACAGGGCCCGGCTACACCTTC.

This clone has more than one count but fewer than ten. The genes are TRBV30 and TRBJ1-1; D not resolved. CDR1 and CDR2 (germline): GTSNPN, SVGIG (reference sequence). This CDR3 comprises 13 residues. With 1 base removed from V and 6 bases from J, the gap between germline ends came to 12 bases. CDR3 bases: TGTGCCTGGAGTGCCCAAGCCACCGCTGAAGCTTTCTTT. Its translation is CAWSAQATAEAFF.

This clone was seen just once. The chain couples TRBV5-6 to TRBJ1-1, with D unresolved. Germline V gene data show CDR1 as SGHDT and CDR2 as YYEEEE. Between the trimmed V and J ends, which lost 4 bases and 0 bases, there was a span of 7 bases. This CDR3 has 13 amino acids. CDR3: CASSRGVNTEAFF. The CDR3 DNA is TGTGCCAGCAGCCGGGGAGTGAACACTGAAGCTTTCTTT.

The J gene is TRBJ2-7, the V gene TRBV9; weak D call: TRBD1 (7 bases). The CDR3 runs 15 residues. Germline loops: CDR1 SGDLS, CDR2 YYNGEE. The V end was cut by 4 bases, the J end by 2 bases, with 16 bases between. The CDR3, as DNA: TGTGCCAGCAGCCCCAGGGGGGACACCACCTACGAGCAGTACTTC. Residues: CASSPRGDTTYEQYF.

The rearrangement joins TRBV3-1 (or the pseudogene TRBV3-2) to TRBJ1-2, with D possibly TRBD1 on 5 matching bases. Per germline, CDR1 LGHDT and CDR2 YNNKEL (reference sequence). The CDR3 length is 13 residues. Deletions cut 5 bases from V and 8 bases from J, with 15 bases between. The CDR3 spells CASSLNGQRGYTF. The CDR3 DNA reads TGTGCCAGCAGCTTAAACGGACAAAGGGGCTACACCTTC.

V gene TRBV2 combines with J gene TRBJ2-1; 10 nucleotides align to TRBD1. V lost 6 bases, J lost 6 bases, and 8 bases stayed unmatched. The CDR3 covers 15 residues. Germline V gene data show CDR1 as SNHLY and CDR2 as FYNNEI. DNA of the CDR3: TGTGCCAGCAGACCAGGGACAGGGGCCGTCAATGAGCAGTTCTTC. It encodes CASRPGTGAVNEQFF.

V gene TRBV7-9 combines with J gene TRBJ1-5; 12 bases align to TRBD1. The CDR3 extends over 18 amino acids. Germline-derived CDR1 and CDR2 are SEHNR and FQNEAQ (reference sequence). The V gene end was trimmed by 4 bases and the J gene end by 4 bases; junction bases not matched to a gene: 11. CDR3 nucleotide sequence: TGTGCCAGCAGCTCCCCGGGACAGGGGGCTGTTGGGAATCAGCCCCAGCATTTT. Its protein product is CASSSPGQGAVGNQPQHF.

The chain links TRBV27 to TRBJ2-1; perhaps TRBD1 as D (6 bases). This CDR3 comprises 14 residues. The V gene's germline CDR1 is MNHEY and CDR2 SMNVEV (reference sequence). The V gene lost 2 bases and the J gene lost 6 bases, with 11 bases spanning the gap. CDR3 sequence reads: CASSLRGGSNEQFF. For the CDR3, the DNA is TGTGCCAGCAGTTTACGAGGGGGTAGCAATGAGCAGTTCTTC.

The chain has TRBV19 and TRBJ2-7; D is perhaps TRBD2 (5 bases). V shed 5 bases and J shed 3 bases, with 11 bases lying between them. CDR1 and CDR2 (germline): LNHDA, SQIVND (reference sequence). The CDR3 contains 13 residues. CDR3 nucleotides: TGTGCCAGTAGTTCCGGGAATAACTACGAGCAGTACTTC. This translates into CASSSGNNYEQYF.

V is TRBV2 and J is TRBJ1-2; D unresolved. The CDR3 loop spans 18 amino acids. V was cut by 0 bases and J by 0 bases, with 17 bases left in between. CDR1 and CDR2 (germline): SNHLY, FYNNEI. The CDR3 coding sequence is TGTGCCAGCAGTGAAGCGGCGTATCGGGATACTACTAACTATGGCTACACCTTC. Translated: CASSEAAYRDTTNYGYTF.